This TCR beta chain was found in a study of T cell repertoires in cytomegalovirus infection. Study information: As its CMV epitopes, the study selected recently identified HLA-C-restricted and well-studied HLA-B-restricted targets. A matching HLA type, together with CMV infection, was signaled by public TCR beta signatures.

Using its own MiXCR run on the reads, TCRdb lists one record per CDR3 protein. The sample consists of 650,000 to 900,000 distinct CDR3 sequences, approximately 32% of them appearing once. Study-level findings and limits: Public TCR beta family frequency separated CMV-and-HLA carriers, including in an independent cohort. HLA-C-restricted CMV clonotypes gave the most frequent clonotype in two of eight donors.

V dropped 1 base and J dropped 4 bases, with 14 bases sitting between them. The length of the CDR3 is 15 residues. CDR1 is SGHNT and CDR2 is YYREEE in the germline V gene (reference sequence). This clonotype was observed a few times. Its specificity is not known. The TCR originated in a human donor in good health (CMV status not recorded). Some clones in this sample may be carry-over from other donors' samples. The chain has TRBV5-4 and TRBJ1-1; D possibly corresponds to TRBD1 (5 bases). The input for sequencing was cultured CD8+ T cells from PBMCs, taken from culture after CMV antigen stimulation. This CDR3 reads CASSLKGLRGTEAFF. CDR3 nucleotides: TGTGCCAGCAGCTTGAAGGGACTTAGAGGCACTGAAGCTTTCTTT.